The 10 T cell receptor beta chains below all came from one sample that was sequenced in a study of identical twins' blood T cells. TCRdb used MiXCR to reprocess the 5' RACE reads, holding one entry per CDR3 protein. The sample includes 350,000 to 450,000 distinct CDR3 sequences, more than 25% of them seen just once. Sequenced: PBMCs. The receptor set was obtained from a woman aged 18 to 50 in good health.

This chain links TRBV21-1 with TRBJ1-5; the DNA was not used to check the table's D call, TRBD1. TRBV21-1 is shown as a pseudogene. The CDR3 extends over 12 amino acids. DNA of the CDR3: TGTGCCAGCAGACCCGACATGGGATTTACACATTTT. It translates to CASRPDMGFTHF.

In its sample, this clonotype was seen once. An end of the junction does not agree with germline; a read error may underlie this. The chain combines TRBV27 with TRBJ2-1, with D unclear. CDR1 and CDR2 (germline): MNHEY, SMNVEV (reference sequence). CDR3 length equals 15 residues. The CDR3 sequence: CAGSPQHLEYNEQFF. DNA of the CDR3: TGTGCCGGCAGTCCACAGCACCTTGAATACAATGAGCAGTTCTTC.

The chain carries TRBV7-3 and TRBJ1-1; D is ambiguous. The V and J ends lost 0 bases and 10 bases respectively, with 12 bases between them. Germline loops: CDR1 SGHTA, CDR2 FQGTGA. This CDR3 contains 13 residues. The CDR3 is CASSLTPRYGAFF. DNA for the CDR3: TGTGCCAGCAGCTTAACGCCCCGTTACGGAGCTTTCTTT.

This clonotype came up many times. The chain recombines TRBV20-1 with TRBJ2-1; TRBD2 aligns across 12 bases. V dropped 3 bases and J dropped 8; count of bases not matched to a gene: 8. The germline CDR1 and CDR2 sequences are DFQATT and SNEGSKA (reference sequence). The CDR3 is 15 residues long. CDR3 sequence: CSARRSSGRADEQFF. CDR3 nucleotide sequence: TGCAGTGCTAGGCGCTCTAGCGGGAGGGCCGATGAGCAGTTCTTC.

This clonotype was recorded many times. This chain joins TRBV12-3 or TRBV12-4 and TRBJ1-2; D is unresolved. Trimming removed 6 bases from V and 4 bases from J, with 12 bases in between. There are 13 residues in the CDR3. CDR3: CASSPGLFYGYTF. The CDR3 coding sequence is TGTGCCAGCAGCCCTGGACTATTCTATGGCTACACCTTC.

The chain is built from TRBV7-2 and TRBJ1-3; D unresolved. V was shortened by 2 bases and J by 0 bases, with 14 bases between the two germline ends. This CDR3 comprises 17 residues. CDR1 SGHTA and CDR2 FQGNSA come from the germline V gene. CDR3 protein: CASSLYSTSSSGNTIYF. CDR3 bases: TGTGCCAGCAGCTTATACTCCACCAGTAGCTCTGGAAACACCATATATTTT. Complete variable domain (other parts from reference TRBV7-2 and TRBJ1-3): GAGVSQSPSNKVTEKGKDVELRCDPISGHTALYWYRQSLGQGLEFLIYFQGNSAPDKSGLPSDRFSAERTGGSVSTLTIQRTQQEDSAVYLCASSLYSTSSSGNTIYFGEGSWLTVV.

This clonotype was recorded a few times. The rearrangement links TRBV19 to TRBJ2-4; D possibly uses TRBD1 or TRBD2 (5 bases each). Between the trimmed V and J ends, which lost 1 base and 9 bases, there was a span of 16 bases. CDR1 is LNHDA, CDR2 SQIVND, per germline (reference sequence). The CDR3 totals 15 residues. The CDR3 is CASSIVAAVGVIQYF. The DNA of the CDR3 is TGTGCCAGTAGTATAGTCGCGGCAGTGGGGGTCATTCAGTACTTC.

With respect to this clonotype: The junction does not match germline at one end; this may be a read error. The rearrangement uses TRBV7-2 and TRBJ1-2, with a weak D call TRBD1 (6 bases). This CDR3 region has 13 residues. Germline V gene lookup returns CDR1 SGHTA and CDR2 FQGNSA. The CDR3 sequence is CAISLNAQGGYTF. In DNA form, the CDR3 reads TGTGCCATCAGCTTAAATGCACAGGGTGGCTACACCTTC.

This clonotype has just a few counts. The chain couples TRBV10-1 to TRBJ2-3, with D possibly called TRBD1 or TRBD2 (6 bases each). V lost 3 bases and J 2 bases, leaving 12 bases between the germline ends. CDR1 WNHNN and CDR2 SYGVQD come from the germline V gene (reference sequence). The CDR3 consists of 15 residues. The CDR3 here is CASSDRGLFTDTQYF. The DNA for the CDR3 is TGCGCCAGCAGTGACCGGGGGCTCTTCACAGATACGCAGTATTTT.

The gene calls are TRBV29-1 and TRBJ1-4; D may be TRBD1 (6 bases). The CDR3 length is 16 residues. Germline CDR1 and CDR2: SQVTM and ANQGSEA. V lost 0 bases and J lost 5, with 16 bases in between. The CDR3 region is CSVEEERGHLNEKLFF. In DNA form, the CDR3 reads TGCAGCGTTGAAGAAGAGCGGGGGCACCTAAATGAAAAACTGTTTTTT.